This is a list of T cell receptor beta chains from one sample in a study of PD-L1 blockade in urothelial cancer. Libraries were prepared by immunoSEQ multiplex PCR; TCRdb keeps only in-frame clonotypes and omits some of them. In the table there are tens of thousands of clones, 80% to 85% of which are singletons. Sequenced material: PBMCs, taken around atezolizumab (anti-PD-L1) treatment. The receptors originated from a woman in her 70s with urothelial cancer. Each CDR3 is given with its conserved first and last residue. D genes are given only for firm matches. Clone sizes are given selectively: once, few, many, or a class where the clone is expanded.

abundance: .; v_gene: TRBV5-4; j_gene: TRBJ2-7; d_gene: TRBD2; CDR3nt: TGTGCCAGCAGCTTGGGGTCCGGCGGGGGGGCCTACGAGCAGTACTTC; CDR3aa: CASSLGSGGGAYEQYF
abundance: .; v_gene: TRBV30; j_gene: TRBJ1-5; d_gene: TRBD1; CDR3nt: TGTGCCTGGGGCTCGGGACAGCGACTAGGCAATCAGCCCCAGCATTTT; CDR3aa: CAWGSGQRLGNQPQHF
abundance: .; v_gene: TRBV5-4; j_gene: TRBJ1-3; d_gene: .; CDR3nt: TGTGCCAGCAGCTTGGACCCGACAGGAAACTCTGGAAACACCATATATTTT; CDR3aa: CASSLDPTGNSGNTIYF
abundance: .; v_gene: TRBV19; j_gene: TRBJ2-7; d_gene: TRBD1; CDR3nt: TGTGCCAGTAGTCGAGGGGGGACAGGAACCGAGCAGTACTTC; CDR3aa: CASSRGGTGTEQYF
abundance: .; v_gene: TRBV5-1; j_gene: TRBJ2-1; d_gene: TRBD2; CDR3nt: TGCGCCAGCAGGTCCCCAAGGGCGCCAAGCGGGGGGACTTACAATGAGCAGTTCTTC; CDR3aa: CASRSPRAPSGGTYNEQFF
abundance: .; v_gene: TRBV28; j_gene: TRBJ1-1; d_gene: TRBD1; CDR3nt: TGTGCCAGCAGATACTACGGACAGGGGCTGTCTTTCTTT; CDR3aa: CASRYYGQGLSFF
abundance: .; v_gene: TRBV6-6; j_gene: TRBJ1-1; d_gene: .; CDR3nt: TGTGCCAGCAGTTACCCGGGGGGTGAAACTGAAGCTTTCTTT; CDR3aa: CASSYPGGETEAFF
abundance: .; v_gene: TRBV4-2; j_gene: TRBJ1-1; d_gene: .; CDR3nt: TGTGCCAGCAGCCAAGCGGCAGGGAACATGAACACTGAAGCTTTCTTT; CDR3aa: CASSQAAGNMNTEAFF
abundance: .; v_gene: TRBV28; j_gene: TRBJ2-3; d_gene: .; CDR3nt: TGTGCCAGCAGTTTAATTGGGGCAGGGTCTAGCACAGATACGCAGTATTTT; CDR3aa: CASSLIGAGSSTDTQYF
abundance: .; v_gene: TRBV9; j_gene: TRBJ1-2; d_gene: .; CDR3nt: TGTGCCAGCAGCGTAGGGGGAGGGGGTTATGAAGTCTATGGCTACACCTTC; CDR3aa: CASSVGGGGYEVYGYTF
abundance: once; v_gene: TRBV27; j_gene: TRBJ2-5; d_gene: .; CDR3nt: TGTGCCAGCAGTTTAGATAGAGAGACCCAGTACTTC; CDR3aa: CASSLDRETQYF
abundance: .; v_gene: TRBV4-1; j_gene: TRBJ2-5; d_gene: TRBD1; CDR3nt: TGCGCCAGCAGCCAAGGGACAGGGATCGCCCAAGAGACCCAGTACTTC; CDR3aa: CASSQGTGIAQETQYF
abundance: many; v_gene: TRBV10-3; j_gene: TRBJ2-3; d_gene: TRBD1; CDR3nt: TGTGCCTCCGGGACAGGGGCGGCAGATACGCAGTATTTT; CDR3aa: CASGTGAADTQYF
abundance: .; v_gene: TRBV7-2; j_gene: TRBJ2-2; d_gene: TRBD2; CDR3nt: TGTGCCAGCAGCTTAGCGGGGCTAGCGGGGAACACCGGGGAGCTGTTTTTT; CDR3aa: CASSLAGLAGNTGELFF
abundance: once; v_gene: TRBV19; j_gene: TRBJ2-7; d_gene: TRBD1; CDR3nt: TGTGCCAGTAGTCTCGGACAGGGTTACGAGCAGTACTTC; CDR3aa: CASSLGQGYEQYF
abundance: .; v_gene: TRBV5-6; j_gene: TRBJ2-7; d_gene: TRBD1; CDR3nt: TGTGCCAGCAGCTTGGGCGACAGGGGAAGCGAGCAGTACTTC; CDR3aa: CASSLGDRGSEQYF
abundance: .; v_gene: TRBV5-1; j_gene: TRBJ2-5; d_gene: TRBD1; CDR3nt: TGCGCCAGCAGCCCCGGGACAGGGGGGAAGGAGACCCAGTACTTC; CDR3aa: CASSPGTGGKETQYF
abundance: .; v_gene: TRBV7-6; j_gene: TRBJ2-5; d_gene: TRBD1; CDR3nt: TGTGCCAGCAGCTTTGGGACAGGTCAAGAGACCCAGTACTTC; CDR3aa: CASSFGTGQETQYF
abundance: .; v_gene: TRBV30; j_gene: TRBJ2-7; d_gene: TRBD2; CDR3nt: TGTGCCTGGATTACTGGAGCGGGGACCTACGAGCAGTACTTC; CDR3aa: CAWITGAGTYEQYF
abundance: .; v_gene: TRBV7-6; j_gene: TRBJ1-1; d_gene: .; CDR3nt: TGTGCCAGCAGCTTGCGGGGACCAAACACTGAAGCTTTCTTT; CDR3aa: CASSLRGPNTEAFF
abundance: .; v_gene: TRBV5-1; j_gene: TRBJ1-4; d_gene: .; CDR3nt: TGCGCCAGCAGTCCGGTCCGGGGGGATGAAAAACTGTTTTTT; CDR3aa: CASSPVRGDEKLFF
abundance: .; v_gene: TRBV19; j_gene: TRBJ2-5; d_gene: TRBD1; CDR3nt: TGTGCCAGTAGTTCGGGAAGGGACAGGGCTGAGACCCAGTACTTC; CDR3aa: CASSSGRDRAETQYF
abundance: .; v_gene: TRBV5-6; j_gene: TRBJ2-7; d_gene: TRBD2; CDR3nt: TGTGCCAGCAGCTTCGGACTAGCGGGGGAGTTAAGCTCCTACGAGCAGTACTTC; CDR3aa: CASSFGLAGELSSYEQYF
abundance: .; v_gene: TRBV10-3; j_gene: TRBJ2-3; d_gene: TRBD2; CDR3nt: TGTGCCATCAGTGGGGGTAGTCGGGCGGGAGCCCTTATCGGGGATACGCAGTATTTT; CDR3aa: CAISGGSRAGALIGDTQYF
abundance: .; v_gene: TRBV7-3; j_gene: TRBJ2-5; d_gene: TRBD1; CDR3nt: TGTGCCAGCAGCCCCAGAGGACAGGGCGCTCGGGAGACCCAGTACTTC; CDR3aa: CASSPRGQGARETQYF
abundance: .; v_gene: TRBV6-7; j_gene: TRBJ1-6; d_gene: TRBD1; CDR3nt: TGTGCCAGCAGTTTGCCCGGGACAGTAATTTCCCCCCTCCACTTT; CDR3aa: CASSLPGTVISPLHF
abundance: .; v_gene: TRBV5-4; j_gene: TRBJ2-5; d_gene: TRBD1; CDR3nt: TGTGCCAGCAGCTTGGATCCAGGGGGCGGAGAGACCCAGTACTTC; CDR3aa: CASSLDPGGGETQYF
abundance: .; v_gene: TRBV29-1; j_gene: TRBJ2-5; d_gene: TRBD2; CDR3nt: TGCAGCGTTGGAGGGAGGGCCGTAGAGACCCAGTACTTC; CDR3aa: CSVGGRAVETQYF
abundance: .; v_gene: TRBV4-2; j_gene: TRBJ1-2; d_gene: .; CDR3nt: TGTGCCAGCAGCCAAGTTCCGGCGGGACATGGCTACACCTTC; CDR3aa: CASSQVPAGHGYTF
abundance: .; v_gene: TRBV29-1; j_gene: TRBJ2-7; d_gene: .; CDR3nt: TGCAGCGTGGTGACAGGCTCCTACGAGCAGTACTTC; CDR3aa: CSVVTGSYEQYF
abundance: .; v_gene: TRBV4-2; j_gene: TRBJ2-5; d_gene: TRBD2; CDR3nt: TGTGCCAGCAGCCACCCGTGGACTAGCGGGGGACAAGAGACCCAGTACTTC; CDR3aa: CASSHPWTSGGQETQYF
abundance: .; v_gene: TRBV21-1; j_gene: TRBJ2-3; d_gene: .; CDR3nt: TGTGCCAGCAGCAACGGATCGAGGAGCACTAGAAACACAGATACGCAGTATTTT; CDR3aa: CASSNGSRSTRNTDTQYF
abundance: .; v_gene: TRBV11-2; j_gene: TRBJ2-5; d_gene: .; CDR3nt: TGTGCCAGCAGCTTAGCAGGGCTCCAAGAGACCCAGTACTTC; CDR3aa: CASSLAGLQETQYF
abundance: once; v_gene: TRBV27; j_gene: TRBJ2-5; d_gene: .; CDR3nt: TGTGCCAGCAGTCCCTGGCGGGATAGCGACGAGACCCAGTACTTC; CDR3aa: CASSPWRDSDETQYF
abundance: .; v_gene: TRBV11-2; j_gene: TRBJ2-2; d_gene: TRBD1; CDR3nt: TGTGCCAGCAGCTTAAGGGGGACAGGACCCGGGGAGCTGTTTTTT; CDR3aa: CASSLRGTGPGELFF
abundance: .; v_gene: TRBV13; j_gene: TRBJ2-3; d_gene: TRBD2; CDR3nt: TGTGCCAGCAGCTTAGGAACTAGCGGGGGGGCAACAGATACGCAGTATTTT; CDR3aa: CASSLGTSGGATDTQYF
abundance: .; v_gene: TRBV6-6; j_gene: TRBJ2-2; d_gene: .; CDR3nt: TGTGCCAGCAGGCGACCAGGGGTTGGGGACACCGGGGAGCTGTTTTTT; CDR3aa: CASRRPGVGDTGELFF
abundance: .; v_gene: TRBV5-1; j_gene: TRBJ2-1; d_gene: TRBD1; CDR3nt: TGCGCCAGCAGTATTTCGGGACAGAAGTACAATGAGCAGTTCTTC; CDR3aa: CASSISGQKYNEQFF
abundance: .; v_gene: TRBV11-2; j_gene: TRBJ1-2; d_gene: .; CDR3nt: TGTGCCAGCAGTGGGGGGGACTATGGCTACACCTTC; CDR3aa: CASSGGDYGYTF
abundance: few; v_gene: TRBV5-4; j_gene: TRBJ2-7; d_gene: TRBD1; CDR3nt: TGTGCCAGCAGCCGGGACAGTGCCTACGAGCAGTACTTC; CDR3aa: CASSRDSAYEQYF
abundance: .; v_gene: TRBV9; j_gene: TRBJ2-1; d_gene: .; CDR3nt: TGTGCCAGCAGCGTAGGCGGCGGCAGCTCCTACAATGAGCAGTTCTTC; CDR3aa: CASSVGGGSSYNEQFF
abundance: .; v_gene: TRBV6-1; j_gene: TRBJ1-4; d_gene: .; CDR3nt: TGTGCCAGCAGTGAAGCGCGACGGAACAAGGAGAGGACTAATGAAAAACTGTTTTTT; CDR3aa: CASSEARRNKERTNEKLFF
abundance: once; v_gene: TRBV15; j_gene: TRBJ2-1; d_gene: TRBD1; CDR3nt: TGTGCCACCAGCAGCTTACAGGGGGCGCAGTTCTTC; CDR3aa: CATSSLQGAQFF
abundance: once; v_gene: TRBV29-1; j_gene: TRBJ2-3; d_gene: .; CDR3nt: TGCAGCGTTGTCCAGGGATATGATACGCAGTATTTT; CDR3aa: CSVVQGYDTQYF
abundance: .; v_gene: TRBV29-1; j_gene: TRBJ1-3; d_gene: .; CDR3nt: TGCAGCGTTGAAAGCCCGCCAGGGCCGGAAACTGGAAACACCATATATTTT; CDR3aa: CSVESPPGPETGNTIYF
abundance: once; v_gene: TRBV7-8; j_gene: TRBJ1-2; d_gene: TRBD1; CDR3nt: TGTGCCAGCAGCACCGGGACAGGAGGTGCGGGCTACACCTTC; CDR3aa: CASSTGTGGAGYTF
abundance: .; v_gene: TRBV30; j_gene: TRBJ2-1; d_gene: .; CDR3nt: TGTGCCGGACCGGGGAACTCCTACAATGAGCAGTTCTTC; CDR3aa: CAGPGNSYNEQFF
abundance: .; v_gene: TRBV6-1; j_gene: TRBJ2-1; d_gene: .; CDR3nt: TGTGCCAGCAGCCAATCCTACAATGAGCAGTTCTTC; CDR3aa: CASSQSYNEQFF
abundance: .; v_gene: TRBV5-1; j_gene: TRBJ2-3; d_gene: .; CDR3nt: TGCGCCAGCTCGGTTGGGGCCAGTGGTACCACAGATACGCAGTATTTT; CDR3aa: CASSVGASGTTDTQYF
abundance: .; v_gene: TRBV6-1; j_gene: TRBJ1-2; d_gene: TRBD1; CDR3nt: TGTGCCAGCAGTGCCCAGGGACAGGTCCGGAGGTCTGGCTACACCTTC; CDR3aa: CASSAQGQVRRSGYTF
abundance: few; v_gene: TRBV5-1; j_gene: TRBJ2-1; d_gene: .; CDR3nt: TGCGCCAGCAGCTTGGTCTCGGGAGCAGGACCCCAACCCAGATTGAATGAGCAGTTCTTC; CDR3aa: CASSLVSGAGPQPRLNEQFF
abundance: .; v_gene: TRBV5-1; j_gene: TRBJ1-4; d_gene: .; CDR3nt: TGCGCCAGCCGCCAGGAGGGAGCAACTAATGAAAAACTGTTTTTT; CDR3aa: CASRQEGATNEKLFF
abundance: .; v_gene: TRBV7-9; j_gene: TRBJ1-3; d_gene: TRBD1; CDR3nt: TGTGCCAGCAGCTCCCATCGGACAGGTGGAAACACCATATATTTT; CDR3aa: CASSSHRTGGNTIYF